Listed below are T cell receptor beta chains from one sample, sequenced in a study of T cells in Graves' hyperthyroidism and ophthalmopathy. One entry per CDR3 protein results from TCRdb running MiXCR on the multiplex PCR reads. The table lists approximately 610,000 distinct CDR3 sequences, 16% of them singletons. The sample taken for sequencing was blood. The receptors stem from a woman aged 18 to 35 with Graves' hyperthyroidism. The CDR3 runs from the conserved cysteine through the conserved F or W. Fields, in order: V gene, J gene, clone size, CDR3 length, D gene, CDR3 DNA, CDR3 protein. D genes are given only for firm matches. Size tells how often a clone was seen (once, few, many) or the class of an expanded clone, and some rows leave it out.

v_gene: TRBV5-1; j_gene: TRBJ2-5; abundance: few; len: 16; d_gene: TRBD2; CDR3nt: TGCGCCAGCAGCGCGGGACTAGCGGGAGGGCCGGAGACCCAGTACTTC; CDR3aa: CASSAGLAGGPETQYF
v_gene: TRBV19; j_gene: TRBJ1-3; abundance: once; len: 14; d_gene: .; CDR3nt: TGTGCCAGCGCACTGAGTAACTCTGGAAACACCATATATTTT; CDR3aa: CASALSNSGNTIYF
v_gene: TRBV10-3; j_gene: TRBJ2-5; abundance: few; len: 14; d_gene: .; CDR3nt: TGTGCCATCAGTGGTGGTAGCGCGGAAGAGACCCAGTACTTC; CDR3aa: CAISGGSAEETQYF
v_gene: TRBV27; j_gene: TRBJ2-2; abundance: few; len: 14; d_gene: .; CDR3nt: TGTGCCAGCAGTTTGGGGGCGCGGACCGGGGAGCTGTTTTTT; CDR3aa: CASSLGARTGELFF
v_gene: TRBV4-2; j_gene: TRBJ2-5; abundance: many; len: 15; d_gene: TRBD1; CDR3nt: TGTGCCAGCAGCACCGGGACAGGTGGCGAAGAGACCCAGTACTTC; CDR3aa: CASSTGTGGEETQYF
v_gene: TRBV18; j_gene: TRBJ1-2; abundance: few; len: 16; d_gene: .; CDR3nt: TGTGCCAGCTCACCACCCCCAAATAAGCCTAACTATGGCTACACCTTC; CDR3aa: CASSPPPNKPNYGYTF
v_gene: TRBV12-3/TRBV12-4; j_gene: TRBJ1-1; abundance: many; len: 15; d_gene: TRBD1; CDR3nt: TGTGCCAGCAGTTATATGGGACAGCTGAACACTGAAGCTTTCTTT; CDR3aa: CASSYMGQLNTEAFF
v_gene: TRBV27; j_gene: TRBJ2-6; abundance: few; len: 14; d_gene: .; CDR3nt: TGTGCCAGCCGCAGATCCTCTGGGGCCAACGTCCTGACTTTC; CDR3aa: CASRRSSGANVLTF
v_gene: TRBV2; j_gene: TRBJ1-1; abundance: many; len: 14; d_gene: .; CDR3nt: TGTGCCAGCAGTCAATGGGTACCGAACACTGAAGCTTTCTTT; CDR3aa: CASSQWVPNTEAFF
v_gene: TRBV20-1; j_gene: TRBJ2-7; abundance: many; len: 11; d_gene: .; CDR3nt: TGCAGTGCTGCCGTTCACTACGAGCAGTACTTC; CDR3aa: CSAAVHYEQYF
v_gene: TRBV13; j_gene: TRBJ1-3; abundance: .; len: 15; d_gene: .; CDR3nt: TGTGCCAGCAGCTTACATCAGGGAGGCAAAAACACCATATATTTT; CDR3aa: CASSLHQGGKNTIYF
v_gene: TRBV20-1; j_gene: TRBJ2-1; abundance: many; len: 14; d_gene: .; CDR3nt: TGCAGTGCCCACCCGGGAGCCTATGGGAATGAGCAGTTCTTC; CDR3aa: CSAHPGAYGNEQFF
v_gene: TRBV10-1; j_gene: TRBJ2-6; abundance: many; len: 17; d_gene: TRBD1; CDR3nt: TGCGCCAGCAGTGAGTCCCGGACAGGGGTCGGGGCCAACGTCCTGACTTTC; CDR3aa: CASSESRTGVGANVLTF
v_gene: TRBV20-1; j_gene: TRBJ2-1; abundance: .; len: 10; d_gene: TRBD2; CDR3nt: TGCAGTGCTAGAGGACTAGCGCAGTTCTTC; CDR3aa: CSARGLAQFF
v_gene: TRBV4-1; j_gene: TRBJ2-3; abundance: .; len: 14; d_gene: .; CDR3nt: TGCGCCAGCAGCCCCGGACTAGGGGGAGATACGCAGTATTTT; CDR3aa: CASSPGLGGDTQYF
v_gene: TRBV6-5; j_gene: TRBJ2-5; abundance: many; len: 15; d_gene: .; CDR3nt: TGTGCCAGCAGTTACTCGATTGGGGGGTCTGAGACCCAGTACTTC; CDR3aa: CASSYSIGGSETQYF
v_gene: TRBV10-3; j_gene: TRBJ2-7; abundance: few; len: 15; d_gene: .; CDR3nt: TGTGCCACCGGGGGAGGGACATACCTCTCCTACGAGCAGTACTTC; CDR3aa: CATGGGTYLSYEQYF
v_gene: TRBV5-1; j_gene: TRBJ2-1; abundance: .; len: 16; d_gene: TRBD2; CDR3nt: TGCGCCAGCAGCTACCCTACTAGCGGGGGATACAAGGAGCAGTTCTTC; CDR3aa: CASSYPTSGGYKEQFF
v_gene: TRBV6-1; j_gene: TRBJ2-5; abundance: .; len: 13; d_gene: .; CDR3nt: TGTGCCAGCAGTGAACTTAGCGGTTCGACCCAGTACTTC; CDR3aa: CASSELSGSTQYF
v_gene: TRBV4-1; j_gene: TRBJ2-3; abundance: .; len: 14; d_gene: .; CDR3nt: TGCGCCAGCAGCCAAGTTAGGGACACAGATACGCAGTATTTT; CDR3aa: CASSQVRDTDTQYF
v_gene: TRBV27; j_gene: TRBJ1-6; abundance: few; len: 15; d_gene: TRBD1; CDR3nt: TGTGCCAGCAGCTGGGGAGGGACAGAAAATTCACCCCTCCACTTT; CDR3aa: CASSWGGTENSPLHF
v_gene: TRBV2; j_gene: TRBJ1-2; abundance: many; len: 14; d_gene: .; CDR3nt: TGTGCCAGCAGTGAAGCGCTCCGGACGGATGGCTACACCTTC; CDR3aa: CASSEALRTDGYTF
v_gene: TRBV5-5; j_gene: TRBJ2-1; abundance: few; len: 17; d_gene: TRBD1; CDR3nt: TGTGCCAGCAGCTTGGCCCCGGGACAGGTCTCCTACAATGAGCAGTTCTTC; CDR3aa: CASSLAPGQVSYNEQFF
v_gene: TRBV9; j_gene: TRBJ2-7; abundance: many; len: 12; d_gene: .; CDR3nt: TGTGCCAGCAGCGTAGCCGAGGACGAGCAGTACTTC; CDR3aa: CASSVAEDEQYF
v_gene: TRBV5-8; j_gene: TRBJ1-1; abundance: few; len: 13; d_gene: .; CDR3nt: TGTGCCAGCAGCTCTTATGTGGGCACTGAAGCTTTCTTT; CDR3aa: CASSSYVGTEAFF
v_gene: TRBV7-9; j_gene: TRBJ2-3; abundance: many; len: 16; d_gene: .; CDR3nt: TGTGCCAGCAGCTTGGATGATAGCGACGCTCGGGATACGCAGTATTTT; CDR3aa: CASSLDDSDARDTQYF
v_gene: TRBV5-1; j_gene: TRBJ1-1; abundance: .; len: 15; d_gene: .; CDR3nt: TGCGCCAGCAGCAGGTTGGGGGGCATGAACACTGAAGCTTTCTTT; CDR3aa: CASSRLGGMNTEAFF
v_gene: TRBV6-1; j_gene: TRBJ1-2; abundance: many; len: 13; d_gene: .; CDR3nt: TGTGCCAGCACCCCGGAGCAGGCCTATGGCTACACCTTC; CDR3aa: CASTPEQAYGYTF
v_gene: TRBV7-6; j_gene: TRBJ2-5; abundance: many; len: 18; d_gene: TRBD2; CDR3nt: TGTGCCAGCAGCTTAGCGGGATGGGCTAGCGGTCCTCGGGAGACCCAGTACTTC; CDR3aa: CASSLAGWASGPRETQYF
v_gene: TRBV11-2; j_gene: TRBJ2-1; abundance: many; len: 15; d_gene: TRBD2; CDR3nt: TGTGCCAGCAGCTCAACGGGGGGGTTTTACAATGAGCAGTTCTTC; CDR3aa: CASSSTGGFYNEQFF
v_gene: TRBV4-1; j_gene: TRBJ1-2; abundance: few; len: 14; d_gene: .; CDR3nt: TGCGCCAGCAGCCAAGTTGGCCAGCTCTATGGCTACACCTTC; CDR3aa: CASSQVGQLYGYTF
v_gene: TRBV11-2; j_gene: TRBJ1-2; abundance: many; len: 14; d_gene: TRBD1; CDR3nt: TGTGCCAGCAGCTCCTGGACAGGGACATATGGCTACACCTTC; CDR3aa: CASSSWTGTYGYTF
v_gene: TRBV6-5; j_gene: TRBJ2-2; abundance: .; len: 16; d_gene: TRBD2; CDR3nt: TGTGCCAGCAGTTTGGGGACTAGCGGCAACACCGGGGAGCTGTTTTTT; CDR3aa: CASSLGTSGNTGELFF
v_gene: TRBV2; j_gene: TRBJ1-4; abundance: .; len: 16; d_gene: .; CDR3nt: TGTGCCAGCAGTGAAGAAGGGAACGGATTGAATGAAAAACTGTTTTTT; CDR3aa: CASSEEGNGLNEKLFF
v_gene: TRBV5-4; j_gene: TRBJ2-1; abundance: few; len: 15; d_gene: TRBD2; CDR3nt: TGTGCCAGCAGCTTTTCGGGACTAGAAGACAGCGAGCAGTTCTTC; CDR3aa: CASSFSGLEDSEQFF